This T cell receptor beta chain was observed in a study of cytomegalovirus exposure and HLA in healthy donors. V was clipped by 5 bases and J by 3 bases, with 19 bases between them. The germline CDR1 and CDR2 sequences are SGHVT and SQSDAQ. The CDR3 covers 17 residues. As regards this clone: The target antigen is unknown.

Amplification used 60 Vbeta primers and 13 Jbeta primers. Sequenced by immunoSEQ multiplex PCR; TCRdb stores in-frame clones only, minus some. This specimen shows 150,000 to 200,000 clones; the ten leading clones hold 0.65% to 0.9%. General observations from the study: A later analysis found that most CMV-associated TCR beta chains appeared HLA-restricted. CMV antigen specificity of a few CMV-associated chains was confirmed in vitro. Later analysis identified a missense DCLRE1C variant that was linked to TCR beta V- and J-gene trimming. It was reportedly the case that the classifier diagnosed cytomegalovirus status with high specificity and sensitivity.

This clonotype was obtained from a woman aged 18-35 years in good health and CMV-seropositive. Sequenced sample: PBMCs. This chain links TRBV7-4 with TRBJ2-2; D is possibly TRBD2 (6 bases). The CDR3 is CASSPRSPSGYTGELFF. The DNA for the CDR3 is TGTGCCAGCAGCCCAAGGTCACCCAGCGGGTACACCGGGGAGCTGTTTTTT.